The sequence of this T cell receptor (beta chain) was determined in a study of T cell changes during pregnancy in multiple sclerosis. The CDR3 extends over 15 amino acids. After removal of 5 bases from V and 6 bases from J, the junction contained 9 bases not matched to a gene. CDR1 MNHNY and CDR2 SVGAGI come from the germline V gene (reference sequence). Generated by immunoSEQ multiplex PCR, the TCRdb table keeps only in-frame clones and is missing some. The table shows around 62,000 clones, with about 92% occurring only once. V and J are TRBV6-6 and TRBJ2-1; TRBD2 matches 8 bases. This sample comprised peripheral blood, obtained in the second trimester of pregnancy. The clonotype comes from a female donor in good health, enrolled as a control in a pregnancy study. The CDR3: CASSPQAGVSNEQFF. The CDR3 nucleotides are TGTGCCAGCAGTCCCCAAGCGGGGGTATCCAATGAGCAGTTCTTC.